The rows below give T cell receptor beta chains drawn from one sample of a study of Ad26.COV2.S vaccination and SARS-CoV-2 variants. TCRdb's copy holds only in-frame clones and misses some; the assay was immunoSEQ multiplex PCR. The data contain under 400,000 clones, more than 75% of them singletons. The starting material was peripheral blood, obtained in a trial of Ad26.COV2.S vaccine versus placebo. The source is a person aged 18-60 years who received the Ad26.COV2.S COVID-19 vaccine or a placebo. The CDR3 runs from the conserved cysteine through the conserved F or W. The D gene is left open where the match is weak.

TRBD1,TRBV19,TRBJ1-2,CASSSGQGLYGYTF
.,TRBV2,TRBJ2-7,CASTGVLSSYEQYF
TRBD1,TRBV15,TRBJ1-3,CATKGAGGNTIYF
.,TRBV6-5,TRBJ1-2,CASSYSLGLGYGYTF
.,TRBV27,TRBJ2-3,CASSFNGGTDTQYF
.,TRBV5-1,TRBJ2-3,CASSLDSTDTQYF
.,TRBV24-1,TRBJ1-5,CATSDKRGQPQHF
TRBD1,TRBV13,TRBJ2-7,CASSRGTGGDEQYF
.,TRBV20-1,TRBJ1-1,CSALPNTEAFF
.,TRBV7-9,TRBJ1-3,CASSLDPGNTIYF
.,TRBV5-4,TRBJ2-5,CASSLAAGEETQYF
.,TRBV4-2,TRBJ1-2,CASSQAPSVGGYTF
.,TRBV28,TRBJ2-3,CASSSPATGSTDTQYF
TRBD1,TRBV19,TRBJ2-7,CASSMGTGVSEQYF
TRBD1,TRBV5-6,TRBJ1-4,CASSLLTVQGDEKLFF
TRBD2,TRBV5-4,TRBJ2-5,CASSLGIAGGQETQYF
.,TRBV4-1,TRBJ1-2,CASSQVRALDYGYTF
.,TRBV11-2,TRBJ1-2,CASSQGFNYGYTF
TRBD1,TRBV19,TRBJ2-1,CASSDLGTDNEQFF
.,TRBV5-1,TRBJ1-1,CASSLVPGMNTEAFF
.,TRBV6-2/TRBV6-3,TRBJ2-7,CASTPRALAYEQYF
.,TRBV7-9,TRBJ2-7,CASSPTGYEQYF
TRBD2,TRBV24-1,TRBJ2-1,CATSDLRTSGGNEQFF
.,TRBV15,TRBJ2-5,CATSRDVGWQETQYF
TRBD1,TRBV9,TRBJ1-6,CASSVGEQGALHF